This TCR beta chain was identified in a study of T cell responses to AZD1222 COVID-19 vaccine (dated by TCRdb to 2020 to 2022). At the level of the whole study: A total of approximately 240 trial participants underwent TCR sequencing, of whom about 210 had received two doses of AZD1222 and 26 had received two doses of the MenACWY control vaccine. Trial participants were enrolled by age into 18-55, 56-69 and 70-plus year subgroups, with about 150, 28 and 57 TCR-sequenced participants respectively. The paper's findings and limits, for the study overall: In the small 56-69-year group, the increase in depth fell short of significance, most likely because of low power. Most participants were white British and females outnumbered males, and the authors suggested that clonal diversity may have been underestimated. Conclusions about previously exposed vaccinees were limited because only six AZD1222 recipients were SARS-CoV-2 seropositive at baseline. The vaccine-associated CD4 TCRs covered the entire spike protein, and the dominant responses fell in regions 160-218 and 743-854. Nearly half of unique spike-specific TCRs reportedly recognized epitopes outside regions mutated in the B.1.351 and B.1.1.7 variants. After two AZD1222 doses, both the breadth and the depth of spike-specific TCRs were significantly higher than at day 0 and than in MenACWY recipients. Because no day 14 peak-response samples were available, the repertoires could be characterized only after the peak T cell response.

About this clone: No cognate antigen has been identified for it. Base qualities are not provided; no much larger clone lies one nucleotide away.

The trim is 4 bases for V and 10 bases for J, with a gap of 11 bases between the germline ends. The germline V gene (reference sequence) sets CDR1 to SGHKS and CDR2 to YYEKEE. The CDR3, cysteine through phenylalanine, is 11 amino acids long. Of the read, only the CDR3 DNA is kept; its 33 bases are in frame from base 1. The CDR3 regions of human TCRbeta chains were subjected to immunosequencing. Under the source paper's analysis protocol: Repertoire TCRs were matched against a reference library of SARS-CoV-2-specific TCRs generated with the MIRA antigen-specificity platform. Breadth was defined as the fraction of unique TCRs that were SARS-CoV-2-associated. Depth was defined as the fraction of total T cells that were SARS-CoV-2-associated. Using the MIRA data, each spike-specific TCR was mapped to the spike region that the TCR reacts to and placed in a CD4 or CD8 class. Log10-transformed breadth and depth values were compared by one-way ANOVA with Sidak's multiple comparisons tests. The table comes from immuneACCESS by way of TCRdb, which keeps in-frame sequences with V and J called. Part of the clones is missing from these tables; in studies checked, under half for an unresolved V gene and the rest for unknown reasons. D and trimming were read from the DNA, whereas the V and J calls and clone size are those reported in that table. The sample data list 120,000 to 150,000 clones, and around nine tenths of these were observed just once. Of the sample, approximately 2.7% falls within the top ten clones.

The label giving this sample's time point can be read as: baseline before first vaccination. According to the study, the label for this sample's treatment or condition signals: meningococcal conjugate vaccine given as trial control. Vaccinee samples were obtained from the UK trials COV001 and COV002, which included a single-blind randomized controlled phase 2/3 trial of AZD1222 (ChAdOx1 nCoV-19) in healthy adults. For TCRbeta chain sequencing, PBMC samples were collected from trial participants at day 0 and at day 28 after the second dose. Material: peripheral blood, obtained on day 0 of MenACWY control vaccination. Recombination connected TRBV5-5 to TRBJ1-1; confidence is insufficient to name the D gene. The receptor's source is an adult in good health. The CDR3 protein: CASSPLFGAFF. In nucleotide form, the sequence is TGTGCCAGCAGCCCCCTTTTCGGAGCTTTCTTT. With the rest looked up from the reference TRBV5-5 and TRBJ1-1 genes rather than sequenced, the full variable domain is DAGVTQSPTHLIKTRGQQVTLRCSPISGHKSVSWYQQVLGQGPQFIFQYYEKEERGRGNFPDRFSARQFPNYSSELNVNALLLGDSALYLCASSPLFGAFFGQGTRLTVV.